The 14 T cell receptor beta chains below come from one sample, sequenced in a study of CD4+ T cells in melanoma. Here immunoSEQ multiplex PCR was the method, and the copy in TCRdb shows in-frame clones only, minus some. The table lists more than 20,000 clones, about four fifths of them singletons. The sample comprised cells from a culture (not recorded whether cultured in vitro). Receptors originate from a human donor with melanoma.

In DNA form, the CDR3 reads TGCGCCAGCGCCCTGGGTGAGGTTTGGGACACTGAAGCTTTCTTT. It codes for CASALGEVWDTEAFF. The chain carries TRBV4-1 and TRBJ1-1; D uncertain. Between the trimmed V and J ends, which lost 8 bases and 3 bases, there was a span of 19 bases. This CDR3 is built from 15 residues. Germline V lookup: CDR1 MGHRA, CDR2 YSYEKL.

This chain connects TRBV6-6 to TRBJ1-2; D is uncertain. V was pared by 2 bases and J by 6 bases, with 10 bases between. The CDR3 extends over 13 amino acids. Germline CDR1 reads MNHNY; CDR2 reads SVGAGI (reference sequence). DNA of the CDR3: TGTGCCAGCAGTTACGGTCTCGAGGATGGCTACACCTTC. Residues: CASSYGLEDGYTF.

This clone has more than one count but fewer than ten. J is TRBJ1-6 and V is TRBV7-9, with 7 bases matching TRBD1. This CDR3 spans 15 amino acids. Per the germline V gene, CDR1 is SEHNR and CDR2 is FQNEAQ (reference sequence). Trimming took 0 bases from V and 8 from J; bases not matched to a gene: 4. CDR3 bases: TGTGCCAGCAGCTTAGCGGCAGGGGGACATTCACCCCTCCACTTT. Its translation: CASSLAAGGHSPLHF.

This chain joins TRBV5-1 and TRBJ2-1, with 8 nucleotides matching TRBD1. V was clipped by 5 bases and J by 0 bases; unmatched bases: 13. The CDR3 totals 18 residues. The germline CDR1 and CDR2 sequences are SGHRS and YFSETQ. CDR3 in amino acids: CASRRTGSTSISYNEQFF. As DNA, the CDR3 is TGCGCCAGCAGACGGACAGGGTCCACATCGATCTCCTACAATGAGCAGTTCTTC.

J is TRBJ2-7 and V is TRBV6-6, with 9 bases matching TRBD1. With 7 bases clipped from V and 6 bases from J, the junction kept 10 bases outside the gene matches. Germline V gene sequence: CDR1 MNHNY, CDR2 SVGAGI (reference sequence). CDR3 length: 14 residues. For the CDR3, the DNA is TGTGCCAGCACCCCTCGACAGGGGGTAAGCGAGCAGTACTTC. It yields the protein CASTPRQGVSEQYF.

This chain joins TRBV4-2 and TRBJ2-3; a possible D gene is TRBD2 (5 bases). Germline V gives CDR1 LGHNA, CDR2 YNFKEQ. The CDR3 extends over 12 amino acids. V shed 8 bases and J shed 0 bases, with 6 bases lying between them. The CDR3 region is CASGRSTDTQYF. The CDR3, as DNA: TGTGCCAGCGGGAGAAGCACAGATACGCAGTATTTT.

A few counts support this clone. The J gene is TRBJ2-5, the V gene TRBV6-1; possible D gene TRBD2, 7 bases. Trimming stripped 4 bases from V and 5 bases from J, with 17 bases between. This CDR3 spans 15 amino acids. Germline values: CDR1 MNHNS, CDR2 SASEGT. The CDR3 protein is CASSAGGPTLETQYF. CDR3 coding DNA: TGTGCCAGCAGTGCCGGGGGGCCAACGTTGGAGACCCAGTACTTC.

The rearrangement uses TRBV2 and TRBJ2-7, with D perhaps matching TRBD1 (6 bases). With 8 bases removed from V and 2 bases from J, the gap between germline ends came to 13 bases. The CDR3 has 13 amino acids. Per germline, CDR1 SNHLY and CDR2 FYNNEI. CDR3 DNA sequence: TGTGCCAGCGTTTACGGGACAACCTACGAGCAGTACTTC. Amino acid sequence: CASVYGTTYEQYF.

The rearrangement links TRBV2 to TRBJ2-1; TRBD2 matches at 7 bases. The CDR3 extends over 13 amino acids. Germline CDR1 SNHLY, CDR2 FYNNEI. Germline trimming cut 7 bases from V and 4 bases from J; bases unmatched to any gene: 4. The CDR3 DNA follows: TGTGCCAGCAATCAGCGGGGATACAATGAGCAGTTCTTC. Protein: CASNQRGYNEQFF.

This clone was found once. The V and J genes are TRBV11-2 and TRBJ2-1; 8 nucleotides match TRBD2. This CDR3 region has 18 residues. J was trimmed by 5 bases and V by 4 bases; bases with no gene match: 16. Germline loops: CDR1 SGHAT, CDR2 FQNNGV. In nucleotides, the CDR3 is TGTGCCAGCAGCTCGCGAGTAAAGACGGGGGGGATGGACAATGAGCAGTTCTTC. This encodes CASSSRVKTGGMDNEQFF.

This CDR3 is CASSRVWQGQQRQETQYF. The CDR3, as DNA: TGTGCCAGCAGCCGAGTCTGGCAGGGTCAGCAGAGGCAAGAGACCCAGTACTTC. The chain couples TRBV7-9 to TRBJ2-5; tentatively, D is TRBD1 (5 bases). CDR1 is SEHNR and CDR2 is FQNEAQ in the germline V gene (reference sequence). CDR3 length: 18 residues. V shed 5 bases and J shed 2 bases, with 24 bases lying between them.

This clone is deemed medium-sized. The chain joins TRBV5-8 to TRBJ1-1, with D unclear. V was trimmed by 4 bases and J by 3 bases, leaving 10 bases between them. Germline loops: CDR1 SGHTS, CDR2 YDEGEE. The CDR3 extends over 13 amino acids. CDR3 in amino acids: CASSPWVHTEAFF. As DNA, the CDR3 is TGTGCCAGCAGCCCCTGGGTCCACACTGAAGCTTTCTTT.

The chain has TRBV19 and TRBJ2-5; 11 bases fit TRBD1. V lost 9 bases to trimming and J lost 0 bases; unmatched junction nucleotides: 9. Germline-derived CDR1 and CDR2 are LNHDA and SQIVND (reference sequence). The CDR3 covers 16 residues. Written as DNA, the CDR3 is TGTGCCAGCGCGGGCCGGGACAGGGGGTACCAAGAGACCCAGTACTTC. It encodes CASAGRDRGYQETQYF.

This clone was observed a handful of times. V gene TRBV7-9 combines with J gene TRBJ1-5, with D possibly being TRBD1 (6 bases). The CDR3 length is 14 residues. Trimming left V 1 base short and J 10 bases short, with 14 bases between. Looked up from germline, CDR1 is SEHNR and CDR2 is FQNEAQ (reference sequence). The CDR3 loop is CASSLDREGKPQHF. The CDR3, as DNA: TGTGCCAGCAGCTTAGACAGGGAGGGGAAACCCCAGCATTTT.